Shown below are 5 T cell receptor beta chains from a single sample sequenced in a study of human T cells and chemical hapten exposure. The time point: patch test 1, 2 weeks after DPC sensitization. Treatment of the sample: therapeutic diphenylcyclopropenone sensitization with weekly scalp DPC. TCRdb recomputed calls from the RACE reads with MiXCR, one row per CDR3 protein. Of 150,000 to 200,000 distinct CDR3 sequences in the sample, about 20% were seen once. Source: whole blood, taken in connection with sensitization to the hapten diphenylcyclopropenone (DPC). These receptors all stem from a woman between 50 and 59 years old with alopecia areata. Some clones in this sample may be carry-over from other donors' samples.

The chain couples TRBV14 to TRBJ1-3; D unclear. This CDR3 is 15 amino acids long. The V end lost 1 base, the J end lost 1 base, and 8 bases lay between the germline ends. CDR1 and CDR2 (germline): SGHDN, FVKESK. CDR3 loop: CASSQVTLSGNTIYF. DNA for the CDR3: TGTGCCAGCAGCCAAGTGACATTGTCTGGAAACACCATATATTTT.

CDR3 protein: CASRYLSGAQYF. The CDR3 nucleotides are TGTGCCAGCAGATATCTTAGCGGGGCGCAGTATTTT. The J gene is TRBJ2-3, the V gene TRBV7-2; TRBD2 matches 8 bases. Germline trimming cut 6 bases from V and 10 bases from J; bases unmatched to any gene: 6. CDR1 is SGHTA and CDR2 is FQGNSA in the germline V gene. The CDR3 covers 12 residues.

The V call is TRBV29-1, the J call TRBJ1-2; D might be TRBD1 (6 bases). Germline values: CDR1 SQVTM, CDR2 ANQGSEA. Trimming cost V 8 bases and J 4 bases, with 11 bases left between them. The CDR3 is 11 amino acids. The CDR3: CSTTGPYGYTF. The CDR3 region has the DNA TGCAGCACGACAGGCCCCTATGGCTACACCTTC.

This clonotype was observed at least ten times. This chain joins TRBV28 and TRBJ2-4; D possibly matches TRBD1 or TRBD2 (5 bases each). The CDR3 extends over 12 amino acids. Per the germline V gene, CDR1 is MDHEN and CDR2 is SYDVKM. V was shortened by 3 bases and J by 5 bases, with 5 bases between the two germline ends. In DNA, the CDR3 is TGTGCCAGCAGTTTGGGGGAAAACATTCAGTACTTC. Residues: CASSLGENIQYF.

This clonotype was observed a handful of times. CDR3 sequence reads: CASSHAGGEWNEQFF. Here the CDR3 DNA reads TGTGCCAGCAGCCACGCAGGGGGGGAGTGGAATGAGCAGTTCTTC. The chain combines TRBV7-2 with TRBJ2-1; either TRBD1 or TRBD2 may fit D (7 bases each). Germline V CDR1 and CDR2: SGHTA, FQGNSA. V was pared by 5 bases and J by 7 bases, with 18 bases between. This CDR3 is built from 15 residues.